Each of the 29 T cell receptor beta chains below was sequenced from the same sample in a study of cytomegalovirus exposure and HLA in healthy donors. The PCR was carried out with 60 Vbeta primers and 13 Jbeta primers. Using immunoSEQ multiplex PCR, the repertoire was profiled, and TCRdb retains in-frame clones only, with some absent. The data contain over 150,000 clones, 55% to 80% of them seen just once; the ten biggest clones take up 4.5%. Material: PBMCs. These receptors were taken from a woman between 18 and 30 years old in good health and CMV-seropositive.

The chain is built from TRBV27 and TRBJ2-5; 16 bases match TRBD2. V was pared by 5 bases and J by 3 bases, with 6 bases of the junction left unmatched. Looked up from germline, CDR1 is MNHEY and CDR2 is SMNVEV (reference sequence). The CDR3 runs to 17 residues. The CDR3 region is CASSPRGLAGGKETQYF. The CDR3, as DNA: TGTGCCAGCAGTCCACGGGGACTAGCGGGAGGGAAAGAGACCCAGTACTTC.

This clone has only a few counts. J is TRBJ2-7 and V is TRBV5-6, with a tentative D call TRBD2 (6 bases). V lost 4 bases and J 2 bases, leaving 16 bases between the germline ends. Germline values: CDR1 SGHDT, CDR2 YYEEEE. The CDR3 runs 15 residues. CDR3 amino acids: CASSRRGSVTYEQYF. The DNA of the CDR3 is TGTGCCAGCAGCCGGAGGGGTAGCGTGACCTACGAGCAGTACTTC.

This clone showed up just a few times. The CDR3 bases are TGTGCCAGTAGTATAATCCTGAGCTCCTACAATGAGCAGTTCTTC. Its translation is CASSIILSSYNEQFF. V and J are TRBV19 and TRBJ2-1, with D unresolved. Germline assignment: CDR1 LNHDA and CDR2 SQIVND (reference sequence). V was clipped by 2 bases and J by 0 bases, with 8 bases between them. CDR3 length: 15 amino acids.

V and J are TRBV6-6 and TRBJ2-7; D is possibly TRBD1 (6 bases). V lost 2 bases and J lost 3, with 8 bases in between. The CDR3 has 13 residues. Germline loops: CDR1 MNHNY, CDR2 SVGAGI (reference sequence). CDR3 bases: TGTGCCAGCAGTTACGGGGGCTACTACGAGCAGTACTTC. Protein product: CASSYGGYYEQYF.

The chain employs TRBV5-6 and TRBJ2-5, with D maybe TRBD1 (5 bases). The better agreement between TRBJ2-7 and the DNA end casts doubt on the J call. CDR1 SGHDT and CDR2 YYEEEE come from the germline V gene. The CDR3 totals 15 residues. As DNA, the CDR3 is TGTGCCAGCAGGGTTTGGGGCAGCCGAGATTACGAGCAGTACTTC. Translating gives CASRVWGSRDYEQYF.

The table lists this clone with a few counts. The chain uses TRBV19 and TRBJ1-2, with TRBD1 matching 9 bases. The CDR3 is 14 amino acids. V gave up 3 bases and J gave up 5 bases; unmatched junction bases: 4. Germline-derived CDR1 and CDR2 are LNHDA and SQIVND (reference sequence). The DNA of the CDR3 is TGTGCCAGTAGTATCCCGGGACAGGGTTATGGCTACACCTTC. It translates to CASSIPGQGYGYTF.

The rearrangement uses TRBV4-2 and TRBJ1-1; 7 bases match TRBD1. The junction had 9 bases not matched to a gene; V was cut back by 4 bases and J by 1 base. Germline values: CDR1 LGHNA, CDR2 YNFKEQ. The CDR3 runs 16 residues. CDR3 nucleotide sequence: TGTGCCAGCAGCCCAGCAGGGGGACGTGCGAACACTGAAGCTTTCTTT. It codes for CASSPAGGRANTEAFF.

CDR3 nucleotides: TGTGCCAGCAGTGGTCTTGGCGGGTCGATCACAGATACGCAGTATTTT. It specifies CASSGLGGSITDTQYF. V and J are TRBV6-1 and TRBJ2-3, with D perhaps matching TRBD2 (5 bases). V was cut by 4 bases and J by 2 bases, with 16 bases left in between. The CDR3 loop spans 16 amino acids. CDR1 is MNHNS and CDR2 is SASEGT in the germline V gene.

The chain carries TRBV7-3 and TRBJ1-2; D gene uncertain. Germline V gives CDR1 SGHTA, CDR2 FQGTGA. V was clipped by 1 base and J by 4 bases, with 7 bases between them. This CDR3 spans 13 amino acids. The CDR3 spells CASSLMAGYGYTF. As DNA, the CDR3 is TGTGCCAGCAGCTTAATGGCGGGCTATGGCTACACCTTC. The full variable domain, rest sourced from reference TRBV7-3 and TRBJ1-2, is GAGVSQTPSNKVTEKGKYVELRCDPISGHTALYWYRQSLGQGPEFLIYFQGTGAADDSGLPNDRFFAVRPEGSVSTLKIQRTERGDSAVYLCASSLMAGYGYTFGSGTRLTVV.

The chain employs TRBV5-1 and TRBJ2-7; the match to TRBD1 covers 9 bases. Germline assignment: CDR1 SGHRS and CDR2 YFSETQ. The CDR3 contains 14 residues. V was clipped by 3 bases and J by 5 bases; unmatched bases: 6. CDR3 amino acids: CASSWGQGKNEQYF. DNA of the CDR3: TGCGCCAGCAGCTGGGGACAGGGTAAGAACGAGCAGTACTTC.

The chain is built from TRBV6-5 and TRBJ1-1; no clear D gene. In germline, CDR1 is MNHEY, CDR2 SVGAGI. Trimming stripped 6 bases from V and 1 base from J, with 15 bases between. The CDR3 is made up of 15 amino acids. The CDR3 DNA reads TGTGCCAGCAGGCTGCACAGAGGGTCGAACACTGAAGCTTTCTTT. Protein: CASRLHRGSNTEAFF.

This chain links TRBV18 with TRBJ2-7, with 8 bases identical to TRBD2. CDR1 and CDR2 from the germline V gene are KGHSH and LQKENI. The CDR3 covers 15 residues. The junction had 7 bases not matched to a gene; V was cut back by 6 bases and J by 0 bases. CDR3 bases: TGTGCCAGCTCCCCCAGCGGGGGAAGCTCCTACGAGCAGTACTTC. This translates into CASSPSGGSSYEQYF.

V and J are TRBV27 and TRBJ2-7; D is uncertain. Germline CDR1 MNHEY, CDR2 SMNVEV (reference sequence). V was cut by 6 bases and J by 2 bases, with 14 bases left in between. The CDR3 sequence is 14 residues long. This chain's CDR3 is CASSSRLEPYEQYF. Written as DNA, the CDR3 is TGTGCCAGCAGCTCCCGACTGGAACCCTACGAGCAGTACTTC.

This clone is a singleton in its sample. At the DNA level, this CDR3 is encoded by other sequences in the same sample as well. The chain is built from TRBV6-1 and TRBJ2-7; TRBD1 matches at 12 bases. The V segment lost 3 bases and the J segment 7 bases; nucleotides outside the gene matches: 7. CDR1 and CDR2 from the germline V gene are MNHNS and SASEGT. The CDR3 is made up of 15 amino acids. For the CDR3, the DNA is TGTGCCAGCAGTGACCTGGGACAGGGGGCATGGGAGCAGTACTTC. Residues: CASSDLGQGAWEQYF.

This clone appeared a few times. The V and J genes are TRBV28 and TRBJ2-7, with 9 bases fitting TRBD2. CDR3 size: 16 residues. Trimming cost V 5 bases and J 0 bases; bases outside gene matches: 8. CDR1 MDHEN and CDR2 SYDVKM come from the germline V gene. CDR3: CASSAPLAGPSYEQYF. The CDR3, as DNA: TGTGCCAGCAGTGCCCCCCTAGCGGGGCCCTCCTACGAGCAGTACTTC. Supplemented by reference TRBV28 and TRBJ2-7, the full variable domain reads DVKVTQSSRYLVKRTGEKVFLECVQDMDHENMFWYRQDPGLGLRLIYFSYDVKMKEKGDIPEGYSVSREKKERFSLILESASTNQTSMYLCASSAPLAGPSYEQYFGPGTRLTVT.

This chain connects TRBV28 to TRBJ2-1; D remains ambiguous. Trimming pared 2 bases from V and 6 bases from J, leaving 5 bases between. CDR1 and CDR2 (germline): MDHEN, SYDVKM. The CDR3 extends over 12 amino acids. CDR3: CASSLGSNEQFF. In DNA, the CDR3 is TGTGCCAGCAGTTTAGGTAGCAATGAGCAGTTCTTC.

The chain recombines TRBV4-2 with TRBJ2-1, with D perhaps TRBD1 (6 bases). From germline, CDR1 is LGHNA and CDR2 YNFKEQ. V gave up 0 bases and J gave up 2 bases, with 11 bases separating them. CDR3 length: 16 residues. CDR3: CASSQDVQGTYNEQFF. CDR3 nucleotides: TGTGCCAGCAGCCAAGATGTACAGGGAACCTACAATGAGCAGTTCTTC.

The chain employs TRBV5-4 and TRBJ2-5, with 10 bases aligning to TRBD2. Germline-derived CDR1 and CDR2 are SGHNT and YYREEE (reference sequence). This CDR3 is 16 amino acids long. Losses at the gene ends were 1 base for V and 4 bases for J; bases not matched to a gene: 7. CDR3 DNA: TGTGCCAGCAGCTTGCCCCTAGCGGGGGTTCGAGAGACCCAGTACTTC. Its protein is CASSLPLAGVRETQYF.

This rearrangement joins TRBV28 to TRBJ2-3; 11 bases are a match to TRBD2. The germline V gene encodes CDR1 MDHEN and CDR2 SYDVKM. With V trimmed by 3 bases and J by 5 bases, 10 bases remained unmatched. The CDR3 runs to 17 residues. CDR3 sequence (DNA): TGTGCCAGCAGTTTGACCACTAGCGGGGGAACGGGAGATACGCAGTATTTT. Translating it yields CASSLTTSGGTGDTQYF.

CDR3 region: CASSQTGTGTDTQYF. DNA of the CDR3: TGTGCCAGCAGCCAAACCGGGACAGGTACAGATACGCAGTATTTT. The chain employs TRBV7-8 and TRBJ2-3, with 8 bases lining up with TRBD1. Germline lookup yields CDR1 SGHVS and CDR2 FQNEAQ. After removal of 5 bases from V and 3 bases from J, the junction contained 7 bases not matched to a gene. This CDR3 is 15 amino acids long.

This chain connects TRBV15 to TRBJ1-4; D unresolved. This CDR3 region has 15 residues. Trimming took off 5 bases at V and 0 bases at J, with 10 bases between the two ends. Germline CDR1 reads LNHNV; CDR2 reads YYDKDF (reference sequence). The CDR3 region has the DNA TGTGCCACCAGCGGAGTTCTTGCAACTAATGAAAAACTGTTTTTT. It encodes CATSGVLATNEKLFF.

V gene TRBV4-2 combines with J gene TRBJ1-2; D is ambiguous. Trimming stripped 0 bases from V and 4 bases from J, with 15 bases between. From germline, CDR1 is LGHNA and CDR2 YNFKEQ. The CDR3 extends over 16 amino acids. CDR3: CASSQDNGYRRYGYTF. CDR3 DNA: TGTGCCAGCAGCCAAGATAACGGGTATCGACGCTATGGCTACACCTTC.

The rearrangement links TRBV9 to TRBJ1-1; no clear D gene. This CDR3 has 13 amino acids. Germline assignment: CDR1 SGDLS and CDR2 YYNGEE. V was clipped by 1 base and J by 8 bases, with 12 bases between them. The CDR3 loop is CASSVRGEDEAFF. The CDR3 DNA reads as TGTGCCAGCAGCGTACGCGGTGAAGACGAAGCTTTCTTT. Together with reference TRBV9 and TRBJ1-1, the CDR3 gives the full variable domain: DSGVTQTPKHLITATGQRVTLRCSPRSGDLSVYWYQQSLDQGLQFLIQYYNGEERAKGNILERFSAQQFPDLHSELNLSSLELGDSALYFCASSVRGEDEAFFGQGTRLTVV.

This chain connects TRBV25-1 to TRBJ2-2; 9 bases agree with TRBD1. Trimming at V came to 6 bases and at J to 1 base, leaving 6 bases not matched to a gene. The CDR3 length is 16 residues. Per germline, CDR1 MGHDK and CDR2 SYGVNS. CDR3 residues: CASSTQGAGNTGELFF. CDR3 DNA: TGTGCCAGCAGCACACAGGGGGCTGGGAACACCGGGGAGCTGTTTTTT.

This clone was seen once. The chain employs TRBV27 and TRBJ2-3, with 9 positions matching TRBD2. Losses at the gene ends were 8 bases for V and 4 bases for J; bases not matched to a gene: 28. Per the germline V gene, CDR1 is MNHEY and CDR2 is SMNVEV (reference sequence). This CDR3 is built from 21 residues. CDR3 coding DNA: TGTGCCAGCGGTCCTGCCGGACTAGCGACCCTGGCGTGGGGATCGTCAGATACGCAGTATTTT. It encodes CASGPAGLATLAWGSSDTQYF.

The chain links TRBV6-1 to TRBJ1-2; TRBD1 matches at 9 bases. Germline V gene sequence: CDR1 MNHNS, CDR2 SASEGT. Germline trimming cut 11 bases from V and 2 bases from J; bases unmatched to any gene: 6. The length of the CDR3 is 13 residues. In DNA, the CDR3 is TGTGCCGTACAGGGGGCGGGAAACTATGGCTACACCTTC. Protein: CAVQGAGNYGYTF.

The chain couples TRBV6-1 to TRBJ1-1; D is possibly TRBD1 (5 bases). The germline V gene encodes CDR1 MNHNS and CDR2 SASEGT. This CDR3 has 14 amino acids. Trimming removed 1 base from V and 7 bases from J, with 13 bases in between. Here the CDR3 DNA reads TGTGCCAGCAGTGAAGGAGGGACTCAGGTTGAAGCTTTCTTT. This codes for CASSEGGTQVEAFF.

V gene TRBV6-6 combines with J gene TRBJ1-1, with a possible D match to TRBD1 (6 bases). In germline, CDR1 is MNHNY, CDR2 SVGAGI (reference sequence). The V and J ends lost 0 bases and 6 bases respectively, with 14 bases between them. The CDR3 has 15 amino acids. Here the CDR3 reads CASSYSGTSVAEAFF. The CDR3 nucleotides read TGTGCCAGCAGTTACTCGGGGACATCTGTCGCTGAAGCTTTCTTT.

The gene calls are TRBV7-3 and TRBJ1-1, with D hard to call. Germline V gene lookup returns CDR1 SGHTA and CDR2 FQGTGA. With 2 bases removed from V and 1 base from J, the gap between germline ends came to 5 bases. This CDR3 contains 13 residues. Here the CDR3 reads CASSLERNTEAFF. In DNA, the CDR3 is TGTGCCAGCAGCTTAGAGAGGAACACTGAAGCTTTCTTT. Using reference TRBV7-3 and TRBJ1-1 for the parts outside the CDR3, the full variable domain is GAGVSQTPSNKVTEKGKYVELRCDPISGHTALYWYRQSLGQGPEFLIYFQGTGAADDSGLPNDRFFAVRPEGSVSTLKIQRTERGDSAVYLCASSLERNTEAFFGQGTRLTVV.